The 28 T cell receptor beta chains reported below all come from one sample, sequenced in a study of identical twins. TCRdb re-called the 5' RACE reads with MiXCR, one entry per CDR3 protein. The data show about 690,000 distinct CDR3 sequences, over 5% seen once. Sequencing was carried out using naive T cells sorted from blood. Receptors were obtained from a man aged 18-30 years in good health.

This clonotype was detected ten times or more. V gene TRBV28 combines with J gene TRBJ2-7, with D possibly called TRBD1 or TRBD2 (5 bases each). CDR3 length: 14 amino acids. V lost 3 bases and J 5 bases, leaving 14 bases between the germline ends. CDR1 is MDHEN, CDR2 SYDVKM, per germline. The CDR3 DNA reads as TGTGCCAGCAGTTTCGGGACCCGCGAAAACGAGCAGTACTTC. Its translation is CASSFGTRENEQYF.

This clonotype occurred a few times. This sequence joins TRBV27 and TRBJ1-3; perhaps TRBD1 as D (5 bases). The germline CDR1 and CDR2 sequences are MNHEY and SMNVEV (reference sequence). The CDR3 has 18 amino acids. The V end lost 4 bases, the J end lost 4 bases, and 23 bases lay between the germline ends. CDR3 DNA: TGTGCCAGCAGTTCAATTTTCGTAGGGGAGGCCGCCGGAAACACCATATATTTT. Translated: CASSSIFVGEAAGNTIYF.

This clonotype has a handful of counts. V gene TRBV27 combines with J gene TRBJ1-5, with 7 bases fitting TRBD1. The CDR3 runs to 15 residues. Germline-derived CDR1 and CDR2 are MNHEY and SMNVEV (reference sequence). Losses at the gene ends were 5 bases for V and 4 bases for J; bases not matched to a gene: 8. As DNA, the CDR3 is TGTGCCAGCAGTCCGACAGGGACTTTAAATCAGCCCCAGCATTTT. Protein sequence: CASSPTGTLNQPQHF.

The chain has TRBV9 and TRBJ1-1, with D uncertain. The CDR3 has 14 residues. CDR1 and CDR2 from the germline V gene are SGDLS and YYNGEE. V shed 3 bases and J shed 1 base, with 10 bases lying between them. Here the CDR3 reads CASSASATNTEAFF. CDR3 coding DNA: TGTGCCAGCAGCGCCTCAGCAACGAACACTGAAGCTTTCTTT.

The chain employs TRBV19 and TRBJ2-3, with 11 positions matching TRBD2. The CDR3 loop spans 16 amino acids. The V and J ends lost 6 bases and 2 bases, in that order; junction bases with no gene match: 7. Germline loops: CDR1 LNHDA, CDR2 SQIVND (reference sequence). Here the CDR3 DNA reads TGTGCCAGTAGCCCGACTAGCGGGACGATCACAGATACGCAGTATTTT. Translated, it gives CASSPTSGTITDTQYF.

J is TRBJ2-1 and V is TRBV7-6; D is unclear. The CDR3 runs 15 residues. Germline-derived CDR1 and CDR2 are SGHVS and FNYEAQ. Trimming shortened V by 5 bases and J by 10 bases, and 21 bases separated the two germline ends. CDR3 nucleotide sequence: TGTGCCAGCAGCGCCTTCAAGCAATTCTCAGGCGAGCAGTTCTTC. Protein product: CASSAFKQFSGEQFF.

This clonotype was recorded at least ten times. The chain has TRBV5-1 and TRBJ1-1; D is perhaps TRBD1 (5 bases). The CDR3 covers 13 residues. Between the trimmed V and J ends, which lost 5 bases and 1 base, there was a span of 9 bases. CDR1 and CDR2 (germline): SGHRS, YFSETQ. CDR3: CASRGDWNTEAFF. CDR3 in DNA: TGCGCCAGCAGAGGGGATTGGAACACTGAAGCTTTCTTT.

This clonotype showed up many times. In DNA, the CDR3 is TGTGCCAGCAGCCCGGGGACTCCAACAGATACGCAGTATTTT. This sequence encodes CASSPGTPTDTQYF. The genes are TRBV4-2 and TRBJ2-3; D possibly corresponds to TRBD2 (6 bases). Germline CDR1 and CDR2: LGHNA and YNFKEQ. Trimming removed 4 bases from V and 3 bases from J, with 11 bases in between. This CDR3 is 14 amino acids long.

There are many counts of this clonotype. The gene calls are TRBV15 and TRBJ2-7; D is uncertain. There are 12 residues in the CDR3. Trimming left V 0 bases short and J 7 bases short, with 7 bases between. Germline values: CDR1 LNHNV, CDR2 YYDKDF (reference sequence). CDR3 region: CATSRDMGEQYF. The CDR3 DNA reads TGTGCCACCAGCAGAGATATGGGGGAGCAGTACTTC. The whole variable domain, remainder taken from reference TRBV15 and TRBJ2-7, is DAMVIQNPRYQVTQFGKPVTLSCSQTLNHNVMYWYQQKSSQAPKLLFHYYDKDFNNEADTPDNFQSRRPNTSFCFLDIRSPGLGDTAMYLCATSRDMGEQYFGPGTRLTVT.

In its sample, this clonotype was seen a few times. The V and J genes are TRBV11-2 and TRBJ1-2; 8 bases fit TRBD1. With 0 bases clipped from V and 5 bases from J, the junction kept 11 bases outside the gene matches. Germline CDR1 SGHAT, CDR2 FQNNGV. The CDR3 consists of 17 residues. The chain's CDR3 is CASSLESLAGGFYGYTF. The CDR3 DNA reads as TGTGCCAGCAGCTTAGAGTCTTTGGCAGGGGGCTTTTATGGCTACACCTTC.

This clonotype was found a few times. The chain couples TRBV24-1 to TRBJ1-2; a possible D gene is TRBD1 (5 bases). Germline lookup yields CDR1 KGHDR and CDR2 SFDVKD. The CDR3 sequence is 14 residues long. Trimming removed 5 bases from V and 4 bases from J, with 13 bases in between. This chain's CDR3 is CATSVPGPPYGYTF. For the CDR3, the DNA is TGTGCCACCAGTGTTCCGGGGCCGCCCTATGGCTACACCTTC.

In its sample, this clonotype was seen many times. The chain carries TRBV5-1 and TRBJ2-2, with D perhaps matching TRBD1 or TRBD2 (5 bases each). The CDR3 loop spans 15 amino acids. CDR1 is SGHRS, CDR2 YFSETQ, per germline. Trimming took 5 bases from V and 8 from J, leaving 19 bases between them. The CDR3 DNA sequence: TGCGCCAGCAGTCCGGGACCCCCAGTTCGGGGGGAGCTGTTTTTT. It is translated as CASSPGPPVRGELFF.

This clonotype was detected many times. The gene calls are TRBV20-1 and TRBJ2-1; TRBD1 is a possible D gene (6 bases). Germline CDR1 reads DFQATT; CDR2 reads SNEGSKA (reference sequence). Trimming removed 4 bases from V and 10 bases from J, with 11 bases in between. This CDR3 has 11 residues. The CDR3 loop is CSAIVGHEQFF. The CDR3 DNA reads TGCAGTGCTATTGTGGGACACGAGCAGTTCTTC.

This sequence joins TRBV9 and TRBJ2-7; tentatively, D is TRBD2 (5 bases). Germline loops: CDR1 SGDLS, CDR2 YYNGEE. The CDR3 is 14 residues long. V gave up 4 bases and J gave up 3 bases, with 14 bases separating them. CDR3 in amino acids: CASSRGDGYYEQYF. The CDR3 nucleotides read TGTGCCAGCAGCCGGGGAGACGGCTACTACGAGCAGTACTTC. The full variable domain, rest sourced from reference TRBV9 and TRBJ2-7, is DSGVTQTPKHLITATGQRVTLRCSPRSGDLSVYWYQQSLDQGLQFLIQYYNGEERAKGNILERFSAQQFPDLHSELNLSSLELGDSALYFCASSRGDGYYEQYFGPGTRLTVT.

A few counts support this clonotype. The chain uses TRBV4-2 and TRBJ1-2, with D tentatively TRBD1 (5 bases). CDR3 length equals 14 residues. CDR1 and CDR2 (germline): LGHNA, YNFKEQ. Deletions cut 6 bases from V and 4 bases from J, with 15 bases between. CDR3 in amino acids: CASRQPGALYGYTF. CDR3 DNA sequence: TGTGCCAGCAGACAACCCGGGGCTCTCTATGGCTACACCTTC.

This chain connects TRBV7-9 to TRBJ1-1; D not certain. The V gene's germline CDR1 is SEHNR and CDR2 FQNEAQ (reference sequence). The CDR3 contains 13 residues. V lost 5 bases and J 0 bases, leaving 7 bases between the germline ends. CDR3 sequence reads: CASSIRMNTEAFF. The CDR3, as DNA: TGTGCCAGCAGCATTAGGATGAACACTGAAGCTTTCTTT.

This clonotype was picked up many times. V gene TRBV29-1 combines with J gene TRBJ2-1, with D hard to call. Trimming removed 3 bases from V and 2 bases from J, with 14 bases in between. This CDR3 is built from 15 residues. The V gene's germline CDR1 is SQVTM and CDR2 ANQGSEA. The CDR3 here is CSVESSGRPYNEQFF. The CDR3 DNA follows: TGCAGCGTTGAGAGCTCAGGCCGACCCTACAATGAGCAGTTCTTC.

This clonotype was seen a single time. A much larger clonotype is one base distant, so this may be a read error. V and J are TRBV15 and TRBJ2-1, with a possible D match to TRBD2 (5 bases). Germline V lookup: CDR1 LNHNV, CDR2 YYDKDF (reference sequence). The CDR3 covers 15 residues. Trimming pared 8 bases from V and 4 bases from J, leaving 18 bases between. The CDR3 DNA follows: TGTGCCACCTTCGGGCCTAGCAGCCAGTACAATGAGCAGTTCTTC. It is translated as CATFGPSSQYNEQFF.

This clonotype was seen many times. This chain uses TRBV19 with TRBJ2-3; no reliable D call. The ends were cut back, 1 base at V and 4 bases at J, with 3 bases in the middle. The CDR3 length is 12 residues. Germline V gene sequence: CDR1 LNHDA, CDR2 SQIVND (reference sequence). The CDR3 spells CASSIAPDTQYF. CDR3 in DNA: TGTGCCAGTAGTATAGCTCCAGATACGCAGTATTTT.

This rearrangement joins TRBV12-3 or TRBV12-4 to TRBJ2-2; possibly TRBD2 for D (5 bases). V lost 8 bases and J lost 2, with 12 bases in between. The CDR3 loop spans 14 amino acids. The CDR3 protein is CASLWGVNTGELFF. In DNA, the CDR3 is TGTGCCAGCCTGTGGGGAGTTAACACCGGGGAGCTGTTTTTT.

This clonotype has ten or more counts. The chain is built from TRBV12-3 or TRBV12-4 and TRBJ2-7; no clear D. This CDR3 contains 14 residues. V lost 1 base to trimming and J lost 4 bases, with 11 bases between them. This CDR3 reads CASSLEVFWYEQYF. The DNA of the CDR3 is TGTGCCAGCAGTTTAGAAGTCTTCTGGTACGAGCAGTACTTC.

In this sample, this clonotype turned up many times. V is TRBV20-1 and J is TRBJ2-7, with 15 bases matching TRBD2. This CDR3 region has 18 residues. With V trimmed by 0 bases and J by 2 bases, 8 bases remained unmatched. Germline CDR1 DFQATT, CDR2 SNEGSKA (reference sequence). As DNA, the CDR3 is TGCAGTGCTAGAGATCCCGGACTAGCGGGAGGGCGGACCTACGAGCAGTACTTC. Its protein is CSARDPGLAGGRTYEQYF.

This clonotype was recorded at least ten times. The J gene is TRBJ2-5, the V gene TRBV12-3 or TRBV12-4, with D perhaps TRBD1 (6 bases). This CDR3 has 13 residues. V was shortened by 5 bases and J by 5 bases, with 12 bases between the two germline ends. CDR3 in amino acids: CASSPQGRETQYF. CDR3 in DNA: TGTGCCAGCAGTCCACAGGGCCGGGAGACCCAGTACTTC.

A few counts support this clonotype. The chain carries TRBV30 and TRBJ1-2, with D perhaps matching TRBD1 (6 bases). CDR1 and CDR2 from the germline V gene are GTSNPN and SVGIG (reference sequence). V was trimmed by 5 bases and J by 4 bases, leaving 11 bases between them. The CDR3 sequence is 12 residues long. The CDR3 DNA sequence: TGTGCCTGGGGTCGGACAGCCTATGGCTACACCTTC. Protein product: CAWGRTAYGYTF.

The CDR3 sequence is CASSYQPFNEQFF. The CDR3 DNA reads as TGTGCCAGCAGTTACCAACCCTTTAATGAGCAGTTCTTC. The V and J genes are TRBV6-2 or TRBV6-3 and TRBJ2-1; D gene unclear. CDR1 and CDR2 (germline): MNHEY, SVGEGT. The CDR3 totals 13 residues. V shed 2 bases and J shed 7 bases, with 9 bases lying between them.

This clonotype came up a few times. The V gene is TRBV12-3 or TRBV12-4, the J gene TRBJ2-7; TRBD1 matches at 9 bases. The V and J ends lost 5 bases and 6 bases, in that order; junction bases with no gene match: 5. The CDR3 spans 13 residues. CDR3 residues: CASSRTGVAEQYF. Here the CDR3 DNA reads TGTGCCAGCAGTCGGACAGGGGTCGCCGAGCAGTACTTC.

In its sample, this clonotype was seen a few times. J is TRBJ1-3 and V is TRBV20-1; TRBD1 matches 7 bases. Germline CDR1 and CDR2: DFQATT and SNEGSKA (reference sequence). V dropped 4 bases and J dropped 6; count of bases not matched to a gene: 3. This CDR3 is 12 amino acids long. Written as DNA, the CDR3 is TGCAGTGCTACCGGGACAGCAAACACCATATATTTT. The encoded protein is CSATGTANTIYF.

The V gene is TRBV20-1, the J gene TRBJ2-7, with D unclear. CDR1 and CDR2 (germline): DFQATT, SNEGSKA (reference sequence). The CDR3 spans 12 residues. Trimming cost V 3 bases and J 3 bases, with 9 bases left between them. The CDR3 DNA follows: TGCAGTGCTAGTGACCAGATCTACGAGCAGTACTTC. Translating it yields CSASDQIYEQYF.